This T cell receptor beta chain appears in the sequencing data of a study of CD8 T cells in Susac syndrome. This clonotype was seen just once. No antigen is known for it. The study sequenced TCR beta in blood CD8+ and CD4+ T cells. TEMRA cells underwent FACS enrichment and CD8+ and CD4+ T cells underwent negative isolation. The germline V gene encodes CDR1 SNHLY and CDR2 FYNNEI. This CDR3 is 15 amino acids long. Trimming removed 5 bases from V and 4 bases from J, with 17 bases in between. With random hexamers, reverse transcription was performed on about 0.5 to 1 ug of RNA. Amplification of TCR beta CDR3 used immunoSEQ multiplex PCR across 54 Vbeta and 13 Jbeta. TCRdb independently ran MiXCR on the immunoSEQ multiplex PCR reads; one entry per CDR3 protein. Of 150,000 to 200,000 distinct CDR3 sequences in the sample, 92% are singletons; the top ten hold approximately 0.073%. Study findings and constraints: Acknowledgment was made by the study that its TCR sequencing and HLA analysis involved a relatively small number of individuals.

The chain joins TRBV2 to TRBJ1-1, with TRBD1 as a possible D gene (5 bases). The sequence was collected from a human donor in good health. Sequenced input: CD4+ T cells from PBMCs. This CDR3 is CASSRVGAGGTEAFF. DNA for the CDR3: TGTGCCAGCAGTAGAGTGGGCGCGGGGGGCACTGAAGCTTTCTTT.